This passage covers 26 T cell receptor beta chains from one sample sequenced in a study of OX40 agonist ivuxolimab in advanced cancers. Using immunoSEQ multiplex PCR, the repertoire was profiled, and TCRdb retains in-frame clones only, with some absent. The sample holds 25,000 to 30,000 clones, around 87% seen once. Here the sequenced sample was CD4+ or CD8+ T cells sorted from blood, taken in a trial of the OX40 agonist ivuxolimab. These TCRs come from an adult with an advanced solid tumor such as melanoma, head and neck, liver or kidney cancer.

The chain is built from TRBV29-1 and TRBJ2-7, with 10 bases aligning to TRBD1. The junction had 4 bases not matched to a gene; V was cut back by 6 bases and J by 2 bases. This CDR3 region has 13 residues. Germline values: CDR1 SQVTM, CDR2 ANQGSEA. In nucleotides, the CDR3 is TGCAGCGTGGCCGGGACAGGGGCCTACGAGCAGTACTTC. Amino acids: CSVAGTGAYEQYF.

The chain links TRBV4-1 to TRBJ1-1; tentative D call: TRBD1 (5 bases). The germline CDR1 and CDR2 sequences are MGHRA and YSYEKL. This CDR3 is 18 amino acids long. Trimming removed 3 bases from V and 0 bases from J, with 20 bases in between. DNA of the CDR3: TGCGCCAGCAGCCACAGCTCGGCAGGGTCCCTTATGAACACTGAAGCTTTCTTT. This codes for CASSHSSAGSLMNTEAFF.

J is TRBJ2-2 and V is TRBV27; D is undetermined. Germline V CDR1 and CDR2: MNHEY, SMNVEV (reference sequence). The CDR3 sequence is 13 residues long. V was clipped by 3 bases and J by 8 bases, with 10 bases between them. CDR3 loop: CASSFRFRGELFF. The CDR3 nucleotides read TGTGCCAGCAGTTTTCGGTTTCGGGGGGAGCTGTTTTTT.

The J gene is TRBJ2-6, the V gene TRBV7-8; D not certain. The germline V gene has CDR1 SGHVS and CDR2 FQNEAQ. V dropped 5 bases and J dropped 0 bases, with 5 bases sitting between them. The CDR3 contains 14 residues. The CDR3 reads CASSVYSGANVLTF. The CDR3 nucleotides are TGTGCCAGCAGCGTATACTCTGGGGCCAACGTCCTGACTTTC.

This clone has a handful of counts. V usage is TRBV27 and J usage is TRBJ2-3, with D possibly being TRBD2 (6 bases). CDR1 is MNHEY, CDR2 SMNVEV, per germline (reference sequence). The V end lost 3 bases, the J end lost 1 base, and 14 bases lay between the germline ends. This CDR3 is built from 16 residues. CDR3 protein: CASSFSAGTGTDTQYF. The CDR3 DNA is TGTGCCAGCAGTTTTTCGGCGGGAACCGGCACAGATACGCAGTATTTT.

The chain combines TRBV4-1 with TRBJ1-2, with a possible D match to TRBD1 (6 bases). V was shortened by 0 bases and J by 8 bases, with 19 bases between the two germline ends. This CDR3 region has 16 residues. The germline CDR1 and CDR2 sequences are MGHRA and YSYEKL. The CDR3 reads CASSQDTAGEAEGYTF. The DNA for the CDR3 is TGCGCCAGCAGCCAAGATACGGCAGGGGAGGCGGAAGGCTACACCTTC.

This clone was recorded only once. The chain couples TRBV19 to TRBJ2-1, with 7 nucleotides matching TRBD2. V lost 8 bases to trimming and J lost 2 bases; unmatched junction nucleotides: 12. CDR3 length: 16 amino acids. The germline gives CDR1 LNHDA, CDR2 SQIVND (reference sequence). This chain's CDR3 is CASWPSQRGAYNEQFF. The CDR3 nucleotides are TGTGCCAGTTGGCCCTCGCAGCGGGGAGCCTACAATGAGCAGTTCTTC.

The J gene is TRBJ2-1, the V gene TRBV27, with 11 positions matching TRBD1. Germline V lookup: CDR1 MNHEY, CDR2 SMNVEV (reference sequence). The CDR3 loop spans 16 amino acids. Trimming removed 7 bases from V and 9 bases from J; junction bases left unmatched: 14. The CDR3 region is CASILSPGQGAGEQFF. In nucleotides, the CDR3 is TGTGCCAGCATCCTCAGCCCTGGACAGGGGGCTGGTGAGCAGTTCTTC.

This clone was counted between two and nine times. Within the sample, other DNA sequences also encode this same CDR3. CDR3 protein: CASSEGQGPSYEQYF. The CDR3 coding sequence is TGTGCCAGCAGTGAAGGACAGGGGCCCTCGTACGAGCAGTACTTC. The J gene is TRBJ2-7, the V gene TRBV6-1, with 8 bases identical to TRBD1. This CDR3 contains 15 residues. Germline CDR1 MNHNS, CDR2 SASEGT. The J segment lost 4 bases and the V segment lost 1 base, leaving 6 bases of the junction unmatched.

This chain joins TRBV14 and TRBJ2-2; D assignment may be TRBD1 or TRBD2 (5 bases each). The CDR3 sequence is 15 residues long. From germline, CDR1 is SGHDN and CDR2 FVKESK. Trimming stripped 1 base from V and 6 bases from J, with 12 bases between. CDR3 nucleotide sequence: TGTGCCAGCAGCCAAGGGACCGGGACCTCCGGGGAGCTGTTTTTT. Residues: CASSQGTGTSGELFF.

The rearrangement links TRBV5-1 to TRBJ1-1; D is unclear. Germline CDR1 is SGHRS and CDR2 is YFSETQ. Trimming removed 0 bases at V and 5 bases at J, with 11 bases between. This CDR3 has 14 residues. The CDR3 here is CASSLVSGGTEAFF. The DNA of the CDR3 is TGCGCCAGCAGCTTGGTTTCAGGTGGGACTGAAGCTTTCTTT.

The rearrangement links TRBV4-1 to TRBJ1-4, with D unclear. The V and J ends lost 1 base and 8 bases respectively, with 14 bases between them. The germline CDR1 and CDR2 sequences are MGHRA and YSYEKL. The CDR3 has 15 amino acids. The CDR3 protein is CASSQVEGLGEKLFF. In DNA, the CDR3 is TGCGCCAGCAGCCAAGTTGAAGGGCTGGGAGAAAAACTGTTTTTT.

CDR3 DNA: TGTGCCAGCAGCTTTTCCGGGAGTGCCTACGAGCAGTACTTC. Its translation: CASSFSGSAYEQYF. The gene calls are TRBV5-6 and TRBJ2-7; tentative D call: TRBD2 (6 bases). The length of the CDR3 is 14 residues. CDR1 and CDR2 from the germline V gene are SGHDT and YYEEEE. V was pared by 2 bases and J by 2 bases, with 11 bases between.

V usage is TRBV15 and J usage is TRBJ1-6, with a possible D match to TRBD1 (5 bases). The CDR3 has 14 residues. V dropped 2 bases and J dropped 9 bases, with 11 bases sitting between them. Germline V gene sequence: CDR1 LNHNV, CDR2 YYDKDF (reference sequence). DNA of the CDR3: TGTGCCACCAGCAGATCAGGGTTCGGTTCACCCCTCCACTTT. Translating it yields CATSRSGFGSPLHF.

The rearrangement links TRBV12-5 to TRBJ1-4; D call uncertain. This CDR3 comprises 19 residues. V gave up 5 bases and J gave up 6 bases, with 28 bases separating them. Germline values: CDR1 LGHNT, CDR2 FRNRAP. Written as DNA, the CDR3 is TGTGCTAGTGGTCCTGACGACCCCCTGGTAAGAAATGGTGATGAAAAACTGTTTTTT. It is translated as CASGPDDPLVRNGDEKLFF.

The chain recombines TRBV28 with TRBJ2-7, with a tentative D call TRBD2 (6 bases). The CDR3 contains 14 residues. V was clipped by 6 bases and J by 5 bases, with 17 bases between them. In germline, CDR1 is MDHEN, CDR2 SYDVKM. CDR3 amino acids: CASREGAGSDEQYF. The CDR3 DNA is TGTGCCAGCAGGGAGGGAGCAGGGAGCGACGAGCAGTACTTC.

The gene calls are TRBV5-1 and TRBJ1-1, with TRBD1 as a possible D gene (5 bases). Germline V gives CDR1 SGHRS, CDR2 YFSETQ. The V end was cut by 4 bases, the J end by 3 bases, with 13 bases between. The CDR3 has 14 amino acids. CDR3 loop: CASSLRTLDTEAFF. DNA for the CDR3: TGCGCCAGCAGCCTTAGGACATTGGACACTGAAGCTTTCTTT.

The V call is TRBV7-9, the J call TRBJ2-7; 8 bases line up with TRBD1. Germline CDR1 and CDR2: SEHNR and FQNEAQ (reference sequence). The V and J ends lost 5 bases and 0 bases, in that order; junction bases with no gene match: 6. This CDR3 is 15 amino acids long. This chain's CDR3 is CASSNPGTGSYEQYF. The CDR3 DNA reads TGTGCCAGCAGCAACCCGGGGACAGGCTCCTACGAGCAGTACTTC.

This chain joins TRBV7-2 and TRBJ2-7; weak D call: TRBD1 (6 bases). Trimming removed 0 bases at V and 0 bases at J, with 12 bases between. The CDR3 consists of 16 residues. Per the germline V gene, CDR1 is SGHTA and CDR2 is FQGNSA. The CDR3 DNA sequence: TGTGCCAGCAGCTTAGCCGATTGGACAGTCTCCTACGAGCAGTACTTC. Its protein is CASSLADWTVSYEQYF.

The J gene is TRBJ1-1, the V gene TRBV25-1; D is unresolved. The CDR3 totals 14 residues. V lost 1 base, J lost 4 bases, and 10 bases lay in between. CDR1 and CDR2 from the germline V gene are MGHDK and SYGVNS. The CDR3: CASSESSFGTEAFF. In DNA, the CDR3 is TGTGCCAGCAGTGAATCGTCTTTCGGCACTGAAGCTTTCTTT.

This rearrangement joins TRBV6-4 to TRBJ2-1; 14 nucleotides align to TRBD2. The ends lost 4 bases at V and 9 bases at J; junction bases unmatched: 2. From germline, CDR1 is MRHNA and CDR2 SNTAGT. The CDR3 totals 14 residues. The CDR3 sequence: CASSGLAGGVEQFF. DNA for the CDR3: TGTGCCAGCAGTGGACTAGCGGGAGGGGTTGAGCAGTTCTTC.

This sequence joins TRBV5-4 and TRBJ2-7, with D perhaps TRBD2 (6 bases). With 4 bases removed from V and 1 base from J, the gap between germline ends came to 15 bases. The CDR3 sequence is 15 residues long. Germline V gene lookup returns CDR1 SGHNT and CDR2 YYREEE (reference sequence). CDR3 DNA: TGTGCCAGCAGCCTCATGGAGGGGAAATCCTACGAGCAGTACTTC. It yields the protein CASSLMEGKSYEQYF.

This chain links TRBV4-1 with TRBJ1-2; D call uncertain. The CDR3 is made up of 14 amino acids. V was shortened by 1 base and J by 4 bases, with 10 bases between the two germline ends. The V gene's germline CDR1 is MGHRA and CDR2 YSYEKL. Here the CDR3 reads CASSQVVTLYGYTF. CDR3 nucleotides: TGCGCCAGCAGCCAAGTGGTAACCCTCTATGGCTACACCTTC.

The rearrangement joins TRBV27 to TRBJ1-4; 7 bases fit TRBD1. Germline assignment: CDR1 MNHEY and CDR2 SMNVEV (reference sequence). J gave up 4 bases and V 8 bases, and 16 bases lay outside the gene matches. This CDR3 region has 17 residues. The CDR3 is CASRRTGLGRVNEKLFF. Written as DNA, the CDR3 is TGTGCCAGCCGTCGGACAGGCCTAGGGAGAGTTAATGAAAAACTGTTTTTT.

The chain recombines TRBV27 with TRBJ2-7; 7 bases are a match to TRBD2. The V gene end was trimmed by 5 bases and the J gene end by 1 base; junction bases not matched to a gene: 8. This CDR3 has 15 residues. The germline CDR1 and CDR2 sequences are MNHEY and SMNVEV (reference sequence). CDR3 DNA sequence: TGTGCCAGCAGTGGGCTGGGAGCGGGATCCTACGAGCAGTACTTC. Translation: CASSGLGAGSYEQYF.

The chain has TRBV18 and TRBJ2-6; D is uncertain. The CDR3 has 14 amino acids. V was cut by 2 bases and J by 4 bases, with 6 bases left in between. CDR1 KGHSH and CDR2 LQKENI come from the germline V gene. In DNA, the CDR3 is TGTGCCAGCTCACCAAATGACGGGGCCAACGTCCTGACTTTC. It specifies CASSPNDGANVLTF.